The clone carrying this T cell receptor beta chain was counted many times. What it binds is not known. These data are taken from a study of T cell repertoires in cytomegalovirus infection. About the study: CMV infection and matching HLA type were both indicated by public TCR beta signatures. Study-level results: Pooled public TCR beta family frequency picked out CMV carriers with the relevant HLA. It was HLA-C-restricted CMV-specific TCR beta clonotypes that dominated the response ex vivo.

The germline CDR1 and CDR2 sequences are SGHTA and FQGNSA. The CDR3 runs to 14 residues. V was trimmed by 2 bases and J by 9 bases, leaving 11 bases between them. TCRdb re-analysed the reads in MiXCR, keeping a single row per CDR3 protein. The repertoire has approximately 130,000 distinct CDR3 sequences, 8% to 9% of them found once; the top ten carry roughly a tenth. V is TRBV7-2 and J is TRBJ1-6; a possible D gene is TRBD1 (5 bases). The sequenced material came from PBMCs. This clonotype was obtained from a human donor in good health (CMV status not recorded). Some clones in this sample may be carry-over from other donors' samples. Here the CDR3 reads CASSLQGVGSPLHF. CDR3 nucleotides: TGTGCCAGCAGCTTACAGGGTGTGGGTTCACCCCTCCACTTT.